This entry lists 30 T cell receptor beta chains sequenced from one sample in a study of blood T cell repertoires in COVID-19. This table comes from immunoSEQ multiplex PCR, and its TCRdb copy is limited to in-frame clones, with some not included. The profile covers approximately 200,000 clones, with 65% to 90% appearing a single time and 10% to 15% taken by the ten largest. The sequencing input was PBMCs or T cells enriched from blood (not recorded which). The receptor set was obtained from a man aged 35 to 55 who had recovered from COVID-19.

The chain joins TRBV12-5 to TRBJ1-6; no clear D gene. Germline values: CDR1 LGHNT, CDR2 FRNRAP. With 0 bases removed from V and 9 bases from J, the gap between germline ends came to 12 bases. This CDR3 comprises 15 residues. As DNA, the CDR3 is TGTGCTAGTGGTTTGGTGGCGGGGAAGGGTTCACCCCTCCACTTT. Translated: CASGLVAGKGSPLHF. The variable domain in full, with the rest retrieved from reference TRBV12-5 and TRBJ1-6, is DARVTQTPRHKVTEMGQEVTMRCQPILGHNTVFWYRQTMMQGLELLAYFRNRAPLDDSGMPKDRFSAEMPDATLATLKIQPSEPRDSAVYFCASGLVAGKGSPLHFGNGTRLTVT.

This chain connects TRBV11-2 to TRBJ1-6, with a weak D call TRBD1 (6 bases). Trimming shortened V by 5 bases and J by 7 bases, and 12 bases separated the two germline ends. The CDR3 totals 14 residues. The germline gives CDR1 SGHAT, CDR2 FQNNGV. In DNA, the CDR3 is TGTGCCAGCAGCATGGGGGCCAGGAATTCACCCCTCCACTTT. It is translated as CASSMGARNSPLHF.

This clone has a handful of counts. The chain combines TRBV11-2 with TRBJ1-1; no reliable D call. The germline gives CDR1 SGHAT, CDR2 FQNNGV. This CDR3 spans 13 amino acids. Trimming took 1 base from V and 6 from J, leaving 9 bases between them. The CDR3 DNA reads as TGTGCCAGCAGCTTAGTGAGAGGGTCTGAAGCTTTCTTT. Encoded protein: CASSLVRGSEAFF.

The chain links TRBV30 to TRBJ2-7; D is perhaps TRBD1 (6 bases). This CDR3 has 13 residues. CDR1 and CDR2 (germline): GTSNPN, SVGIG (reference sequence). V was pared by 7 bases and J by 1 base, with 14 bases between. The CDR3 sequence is CALKYRVSYEQYF. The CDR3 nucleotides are TGTGCCTTAAAATACAGGGTATCCTACGAGCAGTACTTC. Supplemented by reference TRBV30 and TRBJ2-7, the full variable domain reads SQTIHQWPATLVQPVGSPLSLECTVEGTSNPNLYWYRQAAGRGLQLLFYSVGIGQISSEVPQNLSASRPQDRQFILSSKKLLLSDSGFYLCALKYRVSYEQYFGPGTRLTVT.

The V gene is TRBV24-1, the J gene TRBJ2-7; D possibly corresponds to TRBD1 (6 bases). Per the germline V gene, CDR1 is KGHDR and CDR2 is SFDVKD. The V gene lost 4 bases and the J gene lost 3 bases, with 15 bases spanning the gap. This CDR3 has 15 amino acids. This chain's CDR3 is CATSDSRSGVYEQYF. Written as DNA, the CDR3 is TGTGCCACCAGTGACTCCCGGTCAGGGGTCTACGAGCAGTACTTC.

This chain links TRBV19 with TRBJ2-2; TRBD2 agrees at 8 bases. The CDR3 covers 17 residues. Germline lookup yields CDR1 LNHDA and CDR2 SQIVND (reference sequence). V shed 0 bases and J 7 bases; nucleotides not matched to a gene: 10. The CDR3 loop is CASSIDPAGAIGGELFF. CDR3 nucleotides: TGTGCCAGTAGTATAGATCCAGCGGGAGCTATCGGCGGGGAGCTGTTTTTT.

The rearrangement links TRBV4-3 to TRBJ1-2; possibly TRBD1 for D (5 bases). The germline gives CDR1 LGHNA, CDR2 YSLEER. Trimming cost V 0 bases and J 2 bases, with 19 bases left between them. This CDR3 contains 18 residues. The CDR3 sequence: CASSQDLRGSSRNYGYTF. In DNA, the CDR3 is TGCGCCAGCAGCCAAGATCTTAGGGGTTCCTCCAGAAACTATGGCTACACCTTC.

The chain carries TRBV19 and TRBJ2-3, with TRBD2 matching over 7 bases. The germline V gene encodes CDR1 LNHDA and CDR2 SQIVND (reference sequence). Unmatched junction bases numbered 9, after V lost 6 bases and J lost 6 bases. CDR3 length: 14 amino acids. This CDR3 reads CASRASGILDTQYF. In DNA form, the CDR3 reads TGTGCCAGTAGGGCAAGCGGGATTCTGGATACGCAGTATTTT.

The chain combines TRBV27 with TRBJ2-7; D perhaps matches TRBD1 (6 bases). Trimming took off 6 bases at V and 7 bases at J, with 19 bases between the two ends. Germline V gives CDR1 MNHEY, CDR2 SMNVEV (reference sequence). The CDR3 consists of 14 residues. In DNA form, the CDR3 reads TGTGCCAGCAGCCCTACAGGGATCAAGGGAGAGCAGTACTTC. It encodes CASSPTGIKGEQYF.

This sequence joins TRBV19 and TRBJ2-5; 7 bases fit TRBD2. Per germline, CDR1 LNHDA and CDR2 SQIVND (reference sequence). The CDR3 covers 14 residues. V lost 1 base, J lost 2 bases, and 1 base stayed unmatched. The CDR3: CASSIGGGQETQYF. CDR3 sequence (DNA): TGTGCCAGTAGTATAGGGGGAGGGCAAGAGACCCAGTACTTC.

DNA of the CDR3: TGTGCCACCAGTGACTCGGGAGTGAGAGAGACCCAGTACTTC. This gives the protein CATSDSGVRETQYF. The gene calls are TRBV24-1 and TRBJ2-5, with D possibly being TRBD2 (6 bases). Germline V gene data show CDR1 as KGHDR and CDR2 as SFDVKD. This CDR3 is built from 14 residues. Trimming pared 4 bases from V and 4 bases from J, leaving 12 bases between.

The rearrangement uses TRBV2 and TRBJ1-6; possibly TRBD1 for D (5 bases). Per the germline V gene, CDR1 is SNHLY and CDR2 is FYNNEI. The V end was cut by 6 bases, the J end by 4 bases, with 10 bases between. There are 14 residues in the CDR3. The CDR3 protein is CASRGGFYNSPLHF. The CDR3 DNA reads TGTGCCAGCAGGGGGGGGTTTTATAATTCACCCCTCCACTTT.

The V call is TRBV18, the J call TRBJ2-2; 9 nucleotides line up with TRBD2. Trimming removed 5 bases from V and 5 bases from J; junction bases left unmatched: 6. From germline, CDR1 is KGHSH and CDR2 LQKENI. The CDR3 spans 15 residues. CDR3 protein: CASSSFAGGTGELFF. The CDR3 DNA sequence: TGTGCCAGCTCATCCTTCGCGGGAGGGACCGGGGAGCTGTTTTTT.

The CDR3: CASSYKVGAINEQFF. The CDR3 DNA reads as TGTGCCAGCAGTTACAAGGTTGGAGCGATAAATGAGCAGTTCTTC. The chain links TRBV6-5 to TRBJ2-1; D ambiguous. V lost 2 bases, J lost 7 bases, and 15 bases lay in between. The germline V gene encodes CDR1 MNHEY and CDR2 SVGAGI. The CDR3 contains 15 residues.

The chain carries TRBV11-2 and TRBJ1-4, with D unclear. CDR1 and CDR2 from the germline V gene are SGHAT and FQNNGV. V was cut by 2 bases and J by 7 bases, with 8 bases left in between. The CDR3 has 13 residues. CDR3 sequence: CASSLFPGEKLFF. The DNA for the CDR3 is TGTGCCAGCAGCTTATTTCCCGGTGAAAAACTGTTTTTT.

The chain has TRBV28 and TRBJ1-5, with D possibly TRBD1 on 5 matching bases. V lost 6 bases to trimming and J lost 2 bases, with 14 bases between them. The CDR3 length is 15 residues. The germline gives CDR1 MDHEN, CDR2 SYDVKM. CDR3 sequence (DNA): TGTGCCAGCAGGGGGGGGGATTCAGGCAATCAGCCCCAGCATTTT. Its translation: CASRGGDSGNQPQHF. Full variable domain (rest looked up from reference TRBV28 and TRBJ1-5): DVKVTQSSRYLVKRTGEKVFLECVQDMDHENMFWYRQDPGLGLRLIYFSYDVKMKEKGDIPEGYSVSREKKERFSLILESASTNQTSMYLCASRGGDSGNQPQHFGDGTRLSIL.

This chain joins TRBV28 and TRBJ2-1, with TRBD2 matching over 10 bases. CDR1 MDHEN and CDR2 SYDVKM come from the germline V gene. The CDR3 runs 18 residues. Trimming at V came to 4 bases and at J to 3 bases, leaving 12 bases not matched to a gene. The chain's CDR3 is CASSSTRLAGGNYNEQFF. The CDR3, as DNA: TGTGCCAGCAGTTCGACCCGTTTAGCGGGAGGTAACTACAATGAGCAGTTCTTC.

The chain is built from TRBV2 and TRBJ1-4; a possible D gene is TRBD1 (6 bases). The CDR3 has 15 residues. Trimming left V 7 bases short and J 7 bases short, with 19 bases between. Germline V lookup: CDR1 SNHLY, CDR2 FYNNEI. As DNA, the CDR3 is TGTGCCAGCACGGCAAGTACAGGGTTTGGTGAAAAACTGTTTTTT. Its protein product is CASTASTGFGEKLFF. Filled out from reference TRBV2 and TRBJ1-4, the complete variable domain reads EPEVTQTPSHQVTQMGQEVILRCVPISNHLYFYWYRQILGQKVEFLVSFYNNEISEKSEIFDDQFSVERPDGSNFTLKIRSTKLEDSAMYFCASTASTGFGEKLFFGSGTQLSVL.

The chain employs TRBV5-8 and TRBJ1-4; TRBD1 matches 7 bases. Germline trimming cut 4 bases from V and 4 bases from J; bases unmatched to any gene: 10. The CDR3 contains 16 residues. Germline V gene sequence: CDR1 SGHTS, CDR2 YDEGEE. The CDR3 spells CASSHSGGPDNEKLFF. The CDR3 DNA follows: TGTGCCAGCAGCCACTCAGGGGGACCAGATAATGAAAAACTGTTTTTT.

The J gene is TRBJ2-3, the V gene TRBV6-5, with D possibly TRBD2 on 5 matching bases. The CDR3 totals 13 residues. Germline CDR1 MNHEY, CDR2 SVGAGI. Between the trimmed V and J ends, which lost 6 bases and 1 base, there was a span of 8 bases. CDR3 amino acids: CASRRAGTDTQYF. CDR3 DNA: TGTGCCAGCAGGAGGGCGGGCACAGATACGCAGTATTTT.

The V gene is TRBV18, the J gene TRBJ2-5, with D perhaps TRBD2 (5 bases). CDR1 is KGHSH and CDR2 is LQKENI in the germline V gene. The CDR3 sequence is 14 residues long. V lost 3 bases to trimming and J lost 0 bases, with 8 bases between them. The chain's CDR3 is CASSPRADQETQYF. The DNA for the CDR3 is TGTGCCAGCTCACCTCGAGCGGACCAAGAGACCCAGTACTTC.

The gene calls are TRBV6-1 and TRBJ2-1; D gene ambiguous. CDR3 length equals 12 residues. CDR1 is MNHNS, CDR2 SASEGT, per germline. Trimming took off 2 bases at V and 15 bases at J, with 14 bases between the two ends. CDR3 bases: TGTGCCAGCAGTGAAAATCAGCTGAGGCCGTTCTTC. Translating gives CASSENQLRPFF.

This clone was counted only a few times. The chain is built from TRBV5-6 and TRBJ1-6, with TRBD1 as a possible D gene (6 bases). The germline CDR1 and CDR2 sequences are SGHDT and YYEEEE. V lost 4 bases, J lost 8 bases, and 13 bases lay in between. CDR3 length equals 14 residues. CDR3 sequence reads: CASSVRTVYSPLHF. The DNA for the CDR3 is TGTGCCAGCAGCGTGCGGACAGTTTATTCACCCCTCCACTTT.

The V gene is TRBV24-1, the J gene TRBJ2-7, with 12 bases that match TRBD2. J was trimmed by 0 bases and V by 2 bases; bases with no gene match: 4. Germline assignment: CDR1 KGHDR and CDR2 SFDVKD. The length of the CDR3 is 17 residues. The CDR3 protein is CATSDSRTSGISYEQYF. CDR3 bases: TGTGCCACCAGTGATTCCAGGACTAGCGGGATCTCCTACGAGCAGTACTTC.

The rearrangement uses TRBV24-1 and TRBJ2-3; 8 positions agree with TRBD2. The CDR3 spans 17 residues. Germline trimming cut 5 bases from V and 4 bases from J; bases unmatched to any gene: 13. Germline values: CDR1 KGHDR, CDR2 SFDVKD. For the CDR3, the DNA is TGTGCCACCAGTGCTGCGTGGACGGGAGGGCCCCCAGATACGCAGTATTTT. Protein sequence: CATSAAWTGGPPDTQYF.

The CDR3 spells CASSPGHSGTGELFF. The CDR3 coding sequence is TGTGCCAGCAGCCCGGGACATAGTGGCACCGGGGAGCTGTTTTTT. The V and J genes are TRBV6-5 and TRBJ2-2; maybe TRBD1 (6 bases). CDR1 and CDR2 from the germline V gene are MNHEY and SVGAGI. The CDR3 consists of 15 residues. The V end was cut by 6 bases, the J end by 4 bases, with 15 bases between.

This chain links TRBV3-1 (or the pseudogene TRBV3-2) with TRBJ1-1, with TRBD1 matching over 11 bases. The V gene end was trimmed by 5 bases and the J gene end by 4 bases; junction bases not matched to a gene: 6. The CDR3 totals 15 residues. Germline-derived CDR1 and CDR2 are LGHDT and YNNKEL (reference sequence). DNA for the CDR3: TGTGCCAGCAGCTGGGCAGGGACAGGGGGCACTGAAGCTTTCTTT. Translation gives CASSWAGTGGTEAFF.

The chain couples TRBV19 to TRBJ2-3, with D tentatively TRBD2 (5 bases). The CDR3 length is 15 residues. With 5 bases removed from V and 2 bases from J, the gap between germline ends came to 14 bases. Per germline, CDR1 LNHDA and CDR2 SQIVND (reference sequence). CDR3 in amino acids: CASSLPSGYTDTQYF. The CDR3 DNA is TGTGCCAGTAGTTTACCGTCGGGGTACACAGATACGCAGTATTTT. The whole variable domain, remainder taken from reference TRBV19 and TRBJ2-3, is DGGITQSPKYLFRKEGQNVTLSCEQNLNHDAMYWYRQDPGQGLRLIYYSQIVNDFQKGDIAEGYSVSREKKESFPLTVTSAQKNPTAFYLCASSLPSGYTDTQYFGPGTRLTVL.

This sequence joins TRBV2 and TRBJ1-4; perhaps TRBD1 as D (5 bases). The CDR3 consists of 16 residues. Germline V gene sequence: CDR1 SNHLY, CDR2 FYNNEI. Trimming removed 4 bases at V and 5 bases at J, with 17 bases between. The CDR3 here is CASSVQGLRGNEKLFF. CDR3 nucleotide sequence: TGTGCCAGCAGTGTCCAAGGACTCCGGGGGAATGAAAAACTGTTTTTT.

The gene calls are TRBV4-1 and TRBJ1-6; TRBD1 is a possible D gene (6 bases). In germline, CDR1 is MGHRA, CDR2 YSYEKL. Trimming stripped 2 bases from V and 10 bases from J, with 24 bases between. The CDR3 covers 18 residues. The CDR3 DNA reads TGCGCCAGCAGCCAACATCCGGACAGTCTCGGGGCAAGGTCACCCCTCCACTTT. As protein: CASSQHPDSLGARSPLHF.